Listed here are 13 T cell receptor beta chains from one sample, sequenced in a study of Graves' ophthalmopathy and Graves' hyperthyroidism. RNA transcripts were the source from which TCR beta CDR3 regions were amplified. Second-round multiplex PCR followed a first-round RT-PCR using HTBI primers. TCRdb itself ran the multiplex PCR reads through MiXCR, one entry per CDR3 protein. The data show more than 550,000 distinct CDR3 sequences, with about 38% seen just once and 3.3% held by the top ten. The specimen sequenced was peripheral blood. The receptors were sampled from an adult man with Graves' ophthalmopathy.

This chain joins TRBV10-3 and TRBJ2-7, with D perhaps TRBD1 (6 bases). The CDR3 is 11 residues long. Trimming pared 10 bases from V and 5 bases from J, leaving 12 bases between. Germline CDR1 ENHRY, CDR2 SYGVKD. DNA for the CDR3: TGTGCCACCGAGGGGGTAGACGAGCAGTACTTC. Protein: CATEGVDEQYF.

To note about this clonotype: This clone may be a read error of a much larger clone one base away. V and J are TRBV20-1 and TRBJ1-5; 8 bases agree with TRBD1. With V trimmed by 7 bases and J by 5 bases, 7 bases remained unmatched. Germline CDR1 reads DFQATT; CDR2 reads SNEGSKA (reference sequence). The CDR3 runs 13 residues. The CDR3 is CSVSPGGDQPQHF. CDR3 in DNA: TGCAGTGTTAGCCCAGGGGGCGATCAGCCCCAGCATTTT.

J is TRBJ2-3 and V is TRBV7-2; 8 nucleotides line up with TRBD2. This CDR3 has 15 residues. V lost 4 bases to trimming and J lost 3 bases; unmatched junction nucleotides: 6. Germline CDR1 is SGHTA and CDR2 is FQGNSA. DNA for the CDR3: TGTGCCAGCAGCTATAGGCGGGGGGAGACAGATACGCAGTATTTT. Protein sequence: CASSYRRGETDTQYF.

The chain is built from TRBV29-1 and TRBJ2-5; D perhaps matches TRBD2 (6 bases). Per germline, CDR1 SQVTM and CDR2 ANQGSEA. This CDR3 has 13 residues. V shed 7 bases and J shed 5 bases, with 17 bases lying between them. The CDR3 coding sequence is TGCAGCGGAGGGACTGGTTTTGCGGAGACCCAGTACTTC. It is translated as CSGGTGFAETQYF.

Regarding this clonotype: This may stem from a read error, because a much larger clone lies one nucleotide away. The CDR3 coding sequence is TGTGCCAGCAGTGAACGTTGGGGGGCGCAGATTGAAGCTCTCTTT. This gives the protein CASSERWGAQIEALF. This sequence joins TRBV2 and TRBJ1-1, with a possible D match to TRBD1 (6 bases). The CDR3 spans 15 residues. Germline CDR1 is SNHLY and CDR2 is FYNNEI.

The chain is built from TRBV11-2 and TRBJ2-5; D assignment may be TRBD1 or TRBD2 (5 bases each). CDR1 is SGHAT and CDR2 is FQNNGV in the germline V gene. The CDR3 has 16 residues. V lost 5 bases and J lost 5, with 21 bases in between. The DNA of the CDR3 is TGTGCCAGCAGCACCCGTTTGGCAGGGAGTTGGGAGACCCAGTACTTC. Residues: CASSTRLAGSWETQYF.

The chain couples TRBV29-1 to TRBJ2-7, with D possibly TRBD2 on 5 matching bases. The CDR3 length is 13 residues. The V and J ends lost 3 bases and 3 bases respectively, with 12 bases between them. Looked up from germline, CDR1 is SQVTM and CDR2 is ANQGSEA. DNA of the CDR3: TGCAGCGTTGAGGGAGCGGATCACTACGAGCAGTACTTC. It codes for CSVEGADHYEQYF.

This clonotype was counted ten times or more. The V call is TRBV12-3 or TRBV12-4, the J call TRBJ1-1; 7 nucleotides match TRBD1. V dropped 6 bases and J dropped 4; count of bases not matched to a gene: 8. The CDR3 loop spans 14 amino acids. The CDR3 nucleotides are TGTGCCAGCAGCGTAGACAGGGCTCGCACTGAAGCTTTCTTT. It is translated as CASSVDRARTEAFF.

In this sample, this clonotype turned up a few times. The V gene is TRBV12-3 or TRBV12-4, the J gene TRBJ1-3; no clear D gene. V lost 3 bases, J lost 3 bases, and 12 bases lay in between. The CDR3 spans 15 residues. The CDR3 reads CASSFTGGYGNTIYF. CDR3 nucleotides: TGTGCCAGCAGTTTCACGGGAGGCTATGGAAACACCATATATTTT.

This clonotype has just a few counts. The gene calls are TRBV5-4 and TRBJ1-3; D gene ambiguous. Germline CDR1 and CDR2: SGHNT and YYREEE (reference sequence). Trimming cost V 1 base and J 0 bases, with 8 bases left between them. The CDR3 extends over 15 amino acids. For the CDR3, the DNA is TGTGCCAGCAGCTTGTCGCCCAGCTCTGGAAACACCATATATTTT. Translation: CASSLSPSSGNTIYF. Full variable domain (outside the CDR3, taken from reference TRBV5-4 and TRBJ1-3): ETGVTQSPTHLIKTRGQQVTLRCSSQSGHNTVSWYQQALGQGPQFIFQYYREEENGRGNFPPRFSGLQFPNYSSELNVNALELDDSALYLCASSLSPSSGNTIYFGEGSWLTVV.

In nucleotides, the CDR3 is TGTGCCAGCAGCCCACTAGCGGGATCCTACGAGCAGTACTTC. This sequence encodes CASSPLAGSYEQYF. The rearrangement joins TRBV4-2 to TRBJ2-7; 10 bases map to TRBD2. The CDR3 is made up of 14 amino acids. Unmatched junction bases numbered 1, after V lost 4 bases and J lost 1 base. Looked up from germline, CDR1 is LGHNA and CDR2 is YNFKEQ.

A few counts support this clonotype. The gene calls are TRBV20-1 and TRBJ2-7, with TRBD1 identical over 7 bases. CDR3 size: 13 residues. The V gene's germline CDR1 is DFQATT and CDR2 SNEGSKA (reference sequence). J gave up 6 bases and V 5 bases, and 10 bases lay outside the gene matches. CDR3 protein: CSAGDQGVSEQYF. CDR3 bases: TGCAGTGCTGGCGATCAGGGGGTTTCCGAGCAGTACTTC.

V and J are TRBV25-1 and TRBJ2-7, with 11 bases aligning to TRBD2. The V gene's germline CDR1 is MGHDK and CDR2 SYGVNS. This CDR3 contains 16 residues. V shed 6 bases, J shed 2 bases, and the junction held 9 bases outside the gene matches. The CDR3 sequence is CASSEGSGRGPYEQYF. CDR3 DNA sequence: TGTGCCAGCAGCGAGGGTAGCGGGAGGGGCCCCTACGAGCAGTACTTC.